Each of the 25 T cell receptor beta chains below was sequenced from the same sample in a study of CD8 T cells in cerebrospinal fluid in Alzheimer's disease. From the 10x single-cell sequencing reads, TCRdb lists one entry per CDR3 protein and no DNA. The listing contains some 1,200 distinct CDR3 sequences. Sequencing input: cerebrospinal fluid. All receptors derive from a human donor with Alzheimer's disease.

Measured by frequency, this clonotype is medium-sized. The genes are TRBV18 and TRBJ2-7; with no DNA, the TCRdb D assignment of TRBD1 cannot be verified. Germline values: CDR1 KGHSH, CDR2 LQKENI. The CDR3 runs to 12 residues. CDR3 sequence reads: CASSPDSYEQYF. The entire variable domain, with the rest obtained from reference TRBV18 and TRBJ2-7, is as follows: NAGVMQNPRHLVRRRGQEARLRCSPMKGHSHVYWYRQLPEEGLKFMVYLQKENIIDESGMPKERFSAEFPKEGPSILRIQQVVRGDSAAYFCASSPDSYEQYFGPGTRLTVT.

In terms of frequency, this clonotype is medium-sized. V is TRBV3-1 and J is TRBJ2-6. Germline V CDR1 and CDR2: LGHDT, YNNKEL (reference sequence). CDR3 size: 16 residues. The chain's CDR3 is CASSHLGVSGANVLTF.

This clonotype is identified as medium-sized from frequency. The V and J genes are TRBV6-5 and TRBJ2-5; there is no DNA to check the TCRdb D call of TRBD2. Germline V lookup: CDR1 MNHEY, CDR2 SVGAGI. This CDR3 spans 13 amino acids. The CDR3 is CASSLGGGETQYF.

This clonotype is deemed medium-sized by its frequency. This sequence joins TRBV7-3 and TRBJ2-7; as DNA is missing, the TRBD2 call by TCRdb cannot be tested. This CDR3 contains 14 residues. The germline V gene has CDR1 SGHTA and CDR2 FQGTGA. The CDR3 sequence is CASSLMGGPYEQYF.

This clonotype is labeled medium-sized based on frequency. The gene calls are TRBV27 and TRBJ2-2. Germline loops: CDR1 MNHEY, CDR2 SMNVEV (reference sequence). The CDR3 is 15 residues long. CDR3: CASSLMAAGSGELFF.

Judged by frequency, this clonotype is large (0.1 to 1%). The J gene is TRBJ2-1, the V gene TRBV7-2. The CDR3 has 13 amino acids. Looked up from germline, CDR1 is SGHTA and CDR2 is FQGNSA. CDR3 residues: CASSLYRSDEQFF.

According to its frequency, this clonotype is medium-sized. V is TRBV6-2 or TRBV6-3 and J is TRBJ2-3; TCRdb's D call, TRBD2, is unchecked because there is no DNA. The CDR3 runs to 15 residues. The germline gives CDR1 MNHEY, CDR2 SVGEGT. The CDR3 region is CASSPAWATSVAQYF.

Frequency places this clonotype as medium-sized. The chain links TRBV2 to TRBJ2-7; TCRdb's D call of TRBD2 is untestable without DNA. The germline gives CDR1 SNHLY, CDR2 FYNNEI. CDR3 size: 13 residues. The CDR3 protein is CASSNGLDGEQYF. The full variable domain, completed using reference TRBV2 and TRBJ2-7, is EPEVTQTPSHQVTQMGQEVILRCVPISNHLYFYWYRQILGQKVEFLVSFYNNEISEKSEIFDDQFSVERPDGSNFTLKIRSTKLEDSAMYFCASSNGLDGEQYFGPGTRLTVT.

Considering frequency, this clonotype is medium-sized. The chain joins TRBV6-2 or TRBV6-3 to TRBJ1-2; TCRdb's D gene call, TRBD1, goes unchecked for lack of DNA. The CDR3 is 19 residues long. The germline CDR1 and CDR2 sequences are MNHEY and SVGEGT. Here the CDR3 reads CASSYLPAVDRDLNYGYTF.

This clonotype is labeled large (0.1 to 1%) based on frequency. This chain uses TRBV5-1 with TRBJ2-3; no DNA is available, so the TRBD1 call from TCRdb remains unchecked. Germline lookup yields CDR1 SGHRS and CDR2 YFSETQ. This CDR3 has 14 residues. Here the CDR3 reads CASSLGTPTDTQYF.

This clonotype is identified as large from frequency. The CDR3 loop reads CASSLVGGDYTGELFF. This sequence joins TRBV7-2 and TRBJ2-2; TCRdb lists TRBD1, though no DNA is available to test this call. Germline CDR1 and CDR2: SGHTA and FQGNSA. The CDR3 loop spans 16 amino acids.

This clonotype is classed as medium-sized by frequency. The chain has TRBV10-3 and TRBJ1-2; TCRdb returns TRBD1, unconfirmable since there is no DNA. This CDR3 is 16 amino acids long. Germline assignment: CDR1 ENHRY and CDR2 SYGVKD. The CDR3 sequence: CAISGDMDRGLYGYTF.

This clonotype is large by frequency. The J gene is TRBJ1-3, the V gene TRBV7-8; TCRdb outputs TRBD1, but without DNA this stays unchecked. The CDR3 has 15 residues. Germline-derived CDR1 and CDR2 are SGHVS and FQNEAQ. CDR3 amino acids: CASSFGDLSGNTIYF.

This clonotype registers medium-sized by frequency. CDR3 in amino acids: CASTSGQGLGHGYTF. The rearrangement uses TRBV2 and TRBJ1-2; TCRdb's D call, TRBD1, is unchecked because there is no DNA. Per the germline V gene, CDR1 is SNHLY and CDR2 is FYNNEI. The CDR3 runs 15 residues.

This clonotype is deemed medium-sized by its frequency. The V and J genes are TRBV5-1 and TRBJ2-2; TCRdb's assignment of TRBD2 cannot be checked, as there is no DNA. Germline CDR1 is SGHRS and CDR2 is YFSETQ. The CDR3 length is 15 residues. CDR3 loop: CASSLGPGGTGELFF. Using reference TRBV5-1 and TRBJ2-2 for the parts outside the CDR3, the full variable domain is KAGVTQTPRYLIKTRGQQVTLSCSPISGHRSVSWYQQTPGQGLQFLFEYFSETQRNKGNFPGRFSGRQFSNSRSEMNVSTLELGDSALYLCASSLGPGGTGELFFGEGSRLTVL.

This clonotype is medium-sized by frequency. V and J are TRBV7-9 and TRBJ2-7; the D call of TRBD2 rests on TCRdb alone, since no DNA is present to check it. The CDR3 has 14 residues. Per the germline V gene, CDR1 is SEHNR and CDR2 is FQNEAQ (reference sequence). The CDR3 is CASSGSLLYYEQYF.

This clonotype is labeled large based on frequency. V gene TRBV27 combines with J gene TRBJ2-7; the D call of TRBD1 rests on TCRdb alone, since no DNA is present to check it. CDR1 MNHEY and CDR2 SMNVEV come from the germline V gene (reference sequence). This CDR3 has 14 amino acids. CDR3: CASSFRQGSYEQYF.

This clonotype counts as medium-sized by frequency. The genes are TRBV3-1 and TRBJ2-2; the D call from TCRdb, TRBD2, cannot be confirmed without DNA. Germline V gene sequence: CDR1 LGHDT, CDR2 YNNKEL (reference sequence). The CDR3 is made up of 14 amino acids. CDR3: CASSQDRGIGELFF.

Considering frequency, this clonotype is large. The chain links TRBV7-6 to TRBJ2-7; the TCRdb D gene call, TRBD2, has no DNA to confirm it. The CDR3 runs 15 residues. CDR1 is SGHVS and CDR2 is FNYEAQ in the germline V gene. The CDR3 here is CASSLGGLALNEQYF.

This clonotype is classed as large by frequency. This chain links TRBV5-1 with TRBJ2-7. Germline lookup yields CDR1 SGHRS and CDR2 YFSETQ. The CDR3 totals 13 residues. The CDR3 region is CASSLLTKREQYF.

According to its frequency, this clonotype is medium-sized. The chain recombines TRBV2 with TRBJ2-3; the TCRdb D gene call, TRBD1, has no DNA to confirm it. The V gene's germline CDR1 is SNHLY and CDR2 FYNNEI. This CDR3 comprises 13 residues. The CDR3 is CASSATGADTQYF.

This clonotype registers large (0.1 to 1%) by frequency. CDR3 in amino acids: CASSPTTGNYEQYF. The rearrangement uses TRBV4-2 and TRBJ2-7; the TCRdb D gene call, TRBD1, has no DNA to confirm it. This CDR3 has 14 residues. Germline CDR1 is LGHNA and CDR2 is YNFKEQ.

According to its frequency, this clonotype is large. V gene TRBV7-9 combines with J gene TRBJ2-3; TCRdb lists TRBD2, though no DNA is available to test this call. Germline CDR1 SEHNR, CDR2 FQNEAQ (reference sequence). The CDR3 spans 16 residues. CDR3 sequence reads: CASSLPSGSEADTQYF.

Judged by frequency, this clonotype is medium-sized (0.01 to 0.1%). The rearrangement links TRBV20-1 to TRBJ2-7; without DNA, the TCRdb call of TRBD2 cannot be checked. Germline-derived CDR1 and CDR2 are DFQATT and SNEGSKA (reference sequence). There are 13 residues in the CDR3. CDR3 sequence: CSASGRVGGEQYF.

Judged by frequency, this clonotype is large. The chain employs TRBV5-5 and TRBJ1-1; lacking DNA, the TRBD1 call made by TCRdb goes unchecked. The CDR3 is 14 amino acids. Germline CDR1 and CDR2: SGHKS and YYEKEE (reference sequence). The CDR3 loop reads CASSPDTYYTEAFF.